This T cell receptor beta chain was recovered during a study of T cell responses to AZD1222 COVID-19 vaccine. Broader study findings: As reported, nearly half of all spike-specific TCRs target variant regions that are unmutated. Increases in Spike-specific TCR breadth and depth were seen after two AZD1222 doses. Sampling captured repertoires only after the peak T cell response. The donors showed a predominance of white British ancestry and of females, with possible underestimation of clonal diversity.

The protocol was immunoSEQ multiplex PCR, while the TCRdb copy is restricted to in-frame clones and leaves out a portion. The repertoire holds under 8,500 clones, with roughly 90% as singletons. The CDR3 extends over 11 amino acids. Germline V gene sequence: CDR1 MGHRA, CDR2 YSYEKL. V gave up 3 bases and J gave up 6 bases, with 6 bases separating them. In the case of this clone: Its antigen remains unknown.

The sample in question was peripheral blood, obtained 28 days after the second AZD1222 dose. The V gene is TRBV4-1, the J gene TRBJ2-7; D is unresolved. The source is an adult who received the AZD1222 COVID-19 vaccine. The CDR3 coding sequence is TGCGCCAGCAGCCAGGGCCGCGAGCAGTACTTC. Amino acids: CASSQGREQYF.